Each of the 27 T cell receptor beta chains below was sequenced from the same sample in a study of shared clonotypes between healthy human individuals (dated by TCRdb to the early 2020s). Receptors were amplified or captured by the immunoSEQ multiplex PCR assay. TCRdb stores this immuneACCESS table with in-frame sequences only. Part of the clones is absent; in the studies checked, under half of the shortfall reflects unresolved V genes, and no reason is known for the rest. The sample profile shows 950,000 to 1,300,000 clones; under 80% of them were found once. The ten biggest clones cover approximately 1.5% of the sample. The sequenced sample consisted of memory CD4+ T cells sorted from blood. This sample's cell subset or site label indicates: CD45RA-negative fraction. All receptors derive from a man younger than 35 in good health.

This chain links TRBV5-4 with TRBJ1-3; D is unclear. CDR1 SGHNT and CDR2 YYREEE come from the germline V gene (reference sequence). V lost 3 bases to trimming and J lost 0 bases, with 16 bases between them. The CDR3 runs 17 residues. The CDR3 loop is CASSSHGISYSGNTIYF. Written as DNA, the CDR3 is TGTGCCAGCAGCTCTCACGGGATCAGCTACTCTGGAAACACCATATATTTT.

The J gene is TRBJ2-5, the V gene TRBV10-3; D perhaps matches TRBD1 (6 bases). The V gene lost 6 bases and the J gene lost 2 bases, with 13 bases spanning the gap. This CDR3 is 14 amino acids long. Germline CDR1 reads ENHRY; CDR2 reads SYGVKD. This chain's CDR3 is CAISPQGKQETQYF. The DNA of the CDR3 is TGTGCCATCAGCCCACAGGGAAAGCAAGAGACCCAGTACTTC.

The chain recombines TRBV6-6 with TRBJ2-2; D not resolved. Germline V gives CDR1 MNHNY, CDR2 SVGAGI (reference sequence). V was pared by 7 bases and J by 0 bases, with 12 bases between. The CDR3 consists of 15 residues. CDR3 amino acids: CASTISAPNTGELFF. Written as DNA, the CDR3 is TGTGCCAGCACCATCTCGGCTCCGAACACCGGGGAGCTGTTTTTT.

The CDR3 coding sequence is TGTGCCAGCAGACTGAAGGGAAACACCATATATTTT. Translating it yields CASRLKGNTIYF. The chain recombines TRBV28 with TRBJ1-3; no firm D call. Germline V gives CDR1 MDHEN, CDR2 SYDVKM. The V end was cut by 6 bases, the J end by 4 bases, with 7 bases between. This CDR3 is 12 amino acids long. The variable domain in full, with the rest retrieved from reference TRBV28 and TRBJ1-3, is DVKVTQSSRYLVKRTGEKVFLECVQDMDHENMFWYRQDPGLGLRLIYFSYDVKMKEKGDIPEGYSVSREKKERFSLILESASTNQTSMYLCASRLKGNTIYFGEGSWLTVV.

The chain combines TRBV18 with TRBJ1-1, with TRBD1 identical over 11 bases. Germline CDR1 is KGHSH and CDR2 is LQKENI. V was clipped by 3 bases and J by 0 bases; unmatched bases: 3. The CDR3 is made up of 16 amino acids. The CDR3 sequence is CASSPDRGRMNTEAFF. The CDR3 nucleotides are TGTGCCAGCTCACCGGACAGGGGGCGTATGAACACTGAAGCTTTCTTT.

The V call is TRBV2, the J call TRBJ1-1; the D is unclear. The germline gives CDR1 SNHLY, CDR2 FYNNEI. Trimming took 6 bases from V and 5 from J, leaving 10 bases between them. The CDR3 loop spans 12 amino acids. The CDR3 loop reads CASRDPRTEAFF. DNA of the CDR3: TGTGCCAGCAGGGACCCGAGGACTGAAGCTTTCTTT.

This clone is a singleton in its sample. The V gene is TRBV7-8, the J gene TRBJ2-3; 9 bases map to TRBD2. V dropped 4 bases and J dropped 3; count of bases not matched to a gene: 8. From germline, CDR1 is SGHVS and CDR2 FQNEAQ. The CDR3 has 16 amino acids. Here the CDR3 reads CASSSYLAGVTDTQYF. The DNA for the CDR3 is TGTGCCAGCAGCTCCTACTTAGCGGGAGTAACAGATACGCAGTATTTT.

For the CDR3, the DNA is TGTGCCAGCAGCCTAGACTCGGGGGGCAATGAGCAGTTCTTC. Translating it yields CASSLDSGGNEQFF. The V call is TRBV7-2, the J call TRBJ2-1; TRBD2 aligns across 7 bases. Germline V gene lookup returns CDR1 SGHTA and CDR2 FQGNSA. The CDR3 contains 14 residues. V lost 5 bases and J lost 6; bases outside the gene matches: 7.

V usage is TRBV12-5 and J usage is TRBJ2-2, with a possible D match to TRBD2 (5 bases). The CDR3 extends over 12 amino acids. V shed 6 bases and J shed 6 bases, with 8 bases lying between them. In germline, CDR1 is LGHNT, CDR2 FRNRAP. CDR3 residues: CASGELAGELFF. CDR3 nucleotides: TGTGCTAGTGGCGAACTAGCCGGGGAGCTGTTTTTT.

The chain combines TRBV7-2 with TRBJ2-1; D could derive from TRBD1 or TRBD2 (7 bases each). Germline V gene lookup returns CDR1 SGHTA and CDR2 FQGNSA. The CDR3 loop spans 12 amino acids. Deletions cut 4 bases from V and 11 bases from J, with 12 bases between. CDR3 in amino acids: CASSSGGAQQFF. CDR3 nucleotides: TGTGCCAGCAGCTCAGGGGGGGCCCAGCAGTTCTTC.

The chain has TRBV6-4 and TRBJ1-3; 8 positions match TRBD1. The CDR3 spans 15 residues. Germline V gives CDR1 MRHNA, CDR2 SNTAGT. Germline trimming cut 3 bases from V and 0 bases from J; bases unmatched to any gene: 1. CDR3 in amino acids: CASSETGGSGNTIYF. In nucleotides, the CDR3 is TGTGCCAGCAGTGAAACAGGGGGCTCTGGAAACACCATATATTTT.

In the case of this clone: At the DNA level, this CDR3 is encoded by other sequences in the same sample as well. The chain recombines TRBV6-1 with TRBJ2-3, with 7 positions matching TRBD1. V shed 6 bases, J shed 0 bases, and the junction held 6 bases outside the gene matches. CDR1 is MNHNS, CDR2 SASEGT, per germline. The CDR3 extends over 15 amino acids. CDR3 DNA: TGTGCCAGCAGCGCCGGGGACAGTAGCACAGATACGCAGTATTTT. This sequence encodes CASSAGDSSTDTQYF.

The rearrangement uses TRBV2 and TRBJ1-2; no clear D. Deletions cut 3 bases from V and 4 bases from J, with 6 bases between. From germline, CDR1 is SNHLY and CDR2 FYNNEI. This CDR3 comprises 12 residues. The chain's CDR3 is CASSEGSYGYTF. The CDR3 DNA follows: TGTGCCAGCAGTGAGGGGAGCTATGGCTACACCTTC.

The chain recombines TRBV18 with TRBJ2-2, with no clear D. The germline V and J ends were trimmed by 5 bases and 2 bases, with 12 bases remaining between them. The V gene's germline CDR1 is KGHSH and CDR2 LQKENI. The CDR3 runs to 15 residues. The CDR3 DNA is TGTGCCAGCTCAGGACCTGCTAGAAACACCGGGGAGCTGTTTTTT. This encodes CASSGPARNTGELFF. Combining the CDR3 with reference TRBV18 and TRBJ2-2 gives the whole variable domain NAGVMQNPRHLVRRRGQEARLRCSPMKGHSHVYWYRQLPEEGLKFMVYLQKENIIDESGMPKERFSAEFPKEGPSILRIQQVVRGDSAAYFCASSGPARNTGELFFGEGSRLTVL.

The V gene is TRBV7-2, the J gene TRBJ2-3; 9 bases are shared with TRBD1. Germline trimming cut 7 bases from V and 2 bases from J; bases unmatched to any gene: 7. Germline V lookup: CDR1 SGHTA, CDR2 FQGNSA. The CDR3 consists of 15 residues. CDR3: CASTSDRGDTDTQYF. DNA for the CDR3: TGTGCCAGCACCTCCGACAGGGGGGACACAGATACGCAGTATTTT.

The genes are TRBV19 and TRBJ1-3, with a possible D match to TRBD1 (5 bases). The CDR3 runs 15 residues. Per the germline V gene, CDR1 is LNHDA and CDR2 is SQIVND (reference sequence). V shed 3 bases and J shed 0 bases, with 9 bases lying between them. This CDR3 reads CASSMGPLSGNTIYF. The CDR3 DNA is TGTGCCAGTAGTATGGGACCGCTCTCTGGAAACACCATATATTTT.

CDR3 in DNA: TGTGCCAGCAGTTACTCCCAGGACGGGGGAGGGGAAAAACTGTTTTTT. This sequence encodes CASSYSQDGGGEKLFF. The V and J genes are TRBV6-5 and TRBJ1-4; D might be TRBD1 (5 bases). Germline V lookup: CDR1 MNHEY, CDR2 SVGAGI. V lost 0 bases to trimming and J lost 8 bases, with 16 bases between them. This CDR3 is built from 16 residues.

The rearrangement uses TRBV20-1 and TRBJ1-2; maybe TRBD1 (6 bases). The CDR3 is 11 residues long. CDR1 is DFQATT, CDR2 SNEGSKA, per germline (reference sequence). Trimming cost V 5 bases and J 5 bases, with 9 bases left between them. The CDR3 region has the DNA TGCAGTGCTCGGACAGATTATGGCTACACCTTC. It yields the protein CSARTDYGYTF.

The J gene is TRBJ2-4, the V gene TRBV28, with D hard to call. The CDR3 spans 12 residues. In germline, CDR1 is MDHEN, CDR2 SYDVKM. V lost 0 bases and J 7 bases, leaving 4 bases between the germline ends. Here the CDR3 reads CASSLWGNIQYF. The CDR3 DNA sequence: TGTGCCAGCAGTTTATGGGGGAACATTCAGTACTTC.

V gene TRBV11-2 combines with J gene TRBJ1-5; 12 bases are shared with TRBD1. After removal of 5 bases from V and 1 base from J, the junction contained 6 bases not matched to a gene. Germline CDR1 reads SGHAT; CDR2 reads FQNNGV. CDR3 size: 17 residues. CDR3 nucleotides: TGTGCCAGCAGCGCCTGGGACAGGGGGCGAAGCAATCAGCCCCAGCATTTT. Protein: CASSAWDRGRSNQPQHF.

The V and J genes are TRBV5-8 and TRBJ2-7; D not certain. The germline CDR1 and CDR2 sequences are SGHTS and YDEGEE. The V and J ends lost 0 bases and 0 bases respectively, with 10 bases between them. The CDR3 spans 15 residues. The CDR3 is CASSLGPAISYEQYF. CDR3 DNA: TGTGCCAGCAGCTTGGGGCCAGCAATCTCCTACGAGCAGTACTTC.

This chain uses TRBV5-4 with TRBJ2-3; 8 nucleotides align to TRBD2. This CDR3 comprises 15 residues. Germline V gives CDR1 SGHNT, CDR2 YYREEE (reference sequence). Losses at the gene ends were 5 bases for V and 6 bases for J; bases not matched to a gene: 11. The CDR3 loop is CASRPSGGPRDTQYF. The CDR3, as DNA: TGTGCCAGCAGACCAAGCGGGGGTCCAAGGGATACGCAGTATTTT.

The chain couples TRBV7-2 to TRBJ2-2, with a weak D call TRBD1 (6 bases). Trimming stripped 5 bases from V and 6 bases from J, with 16 bases between. In germline, CDR1 is SGHTA, CDR2 FQGNSA. The length of the CDR3 is 15 residues. CDR3 in amino acids: CASSQRQVGAGELFF. The CDR3 nucleotides read TGTGCCAGCAGCCAACGACAGGTCGGGGCCGGGGAGCTGTTTTTT.

This chain uses TRBV5-1 with TRBJ1-2; possibly TRBD1 for D (6 bases). The CDR3 spans 16 residues. V lost 6 bases and J lost 0, with 18 bases in between. Germline CDR1 SGHRS, CDR2 YFSETQ. The DNA of the CDR3 is TGCGCCAGCACGCCCGGGGGGCAAGGGGCTAACTATGGCTACACCTTC. Its protein product is CASTPGGQGANYGYTF.

This clone was picked up one time. The CDR3 region is CASSSGQGAKDIQYF. Written as DNA, the CDR3 is TGTGCCAGCAGCTCCGGACAGGGGGCAAAGGACATTCAGTACTTC. The J gene is TRBJ2-4, the V gene TRBV7-2; 11 nucleotides line up with TRBD1. V dropped 4 bases and J dropped 8; count of bases not matched to a gene: 7. Germline CDR1 is SGHTA and CDR2 is FQGNSA. The CDR3 runs to 15 residues. The variable domain in full, completed from reference TRBV7-2 and TRBJ2-4, reads GAGVSQSPSNKVTEKGKDVELRCDPISGHTALYWYRQSLGQGLEFLIYFQGNSAPDKSGLPSDRFSAERTGGSVSTLTIQRTQQEDSAVYLCASSSGQGAKDIQYFGAGTRLSVL.

The CDR3 sequence is CASSAQSSGDTQYF. In nucleotides, the CDR3 is TGCGCCAGCAGCGCCCAATCTTCCGGGGATACGCAGTATTTT. The chain links TRBV5-1 to TRBJ2-3, with unresolved D. CDR1 SGHRS and CDR2 YFSETQ come from the germline V gene. The CDR3 contains 14 residues. Trimming cost V 4 bases and J 6 bases, with 15 bases left between them. The variable domain in full, completed from reference TRBV5-1 and TRBJ2-3, reads KAGVTQTPRYLIKTRGQQVTLSCSPISGHRSVSWYQQTPGQGLQFLFEYFSETQRNKGNFPGRFSGRQFSNSRSEMNVSTLELGDSALYLCASSAQSSGDTQYFGPGTRLTVL.

The V gene is TRBV28, the J gene TRBJ2-3; TRBD2 agrees at 11 bases. CDR3 length equals 17 residues. Germline CDR1 and CDR2: MDHEN and SYDVKM. V lost 4 bases and J lost 2; bases outside the gene matches: 8. The CDR3 spells CASSSLAGGHITDTQYF. DNA for the CDR3: TGTGCCAGCAGTTCTCTAGCGGGGGGCCATATCACAGATACGCAGTATTTT.